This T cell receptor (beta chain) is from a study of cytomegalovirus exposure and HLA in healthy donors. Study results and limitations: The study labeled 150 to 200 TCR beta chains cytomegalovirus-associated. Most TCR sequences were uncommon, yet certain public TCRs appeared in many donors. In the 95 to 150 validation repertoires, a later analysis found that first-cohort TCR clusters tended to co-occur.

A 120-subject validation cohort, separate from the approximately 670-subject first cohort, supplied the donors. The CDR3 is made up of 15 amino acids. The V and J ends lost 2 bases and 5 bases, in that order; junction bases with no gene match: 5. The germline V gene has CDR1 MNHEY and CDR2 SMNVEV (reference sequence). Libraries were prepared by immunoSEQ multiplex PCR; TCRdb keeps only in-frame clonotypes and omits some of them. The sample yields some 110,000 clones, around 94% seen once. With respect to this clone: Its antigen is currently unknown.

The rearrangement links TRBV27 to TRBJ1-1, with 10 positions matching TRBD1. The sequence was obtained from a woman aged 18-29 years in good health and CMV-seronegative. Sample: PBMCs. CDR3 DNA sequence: TGTGCCAGCAGTTTAGGGACAGGGGTTGGGACTGAAGCTTTCTTT. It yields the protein CASSLGTGVGTEAFF.